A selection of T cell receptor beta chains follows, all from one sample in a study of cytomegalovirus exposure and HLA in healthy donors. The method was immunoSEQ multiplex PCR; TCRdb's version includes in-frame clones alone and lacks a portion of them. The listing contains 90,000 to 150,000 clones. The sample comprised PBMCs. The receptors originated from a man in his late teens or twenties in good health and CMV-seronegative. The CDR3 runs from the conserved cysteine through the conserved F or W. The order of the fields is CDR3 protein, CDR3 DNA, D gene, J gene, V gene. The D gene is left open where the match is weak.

CDR3: CASSVALRQALTDTQYF
DNA: TGTGCCAGCAGCGTAGCTCTCCGGCAGGCCCTCACAGATACGCAGTATTTT
D: -
J: TRBJ2-3
V: TRBV9

CDR3: CASRDRPVNYGYTF
DNA: TGTGCCAGCAGAGACAGGCCTGTTAACTATGGCTACACCTTC
D: -
J: TRBJ1-2
V: TRBV6-5

CDR3: CAISDPLTGTGELFF
DNA: TGTGCCATCAGTGACCCCTTAACAGGGACCGGGGAGCTGTTTTTT
D: -
J: TRBJ2-2
V: TRBV10-3

CDR3: CASSLEDSIFTEAFF
DNA: TGTGCCAGCAGCTTAGAGGACAGTATTTTCACTGAAGCTTTCTTT
D: -
J: TRBJ1-1
V: TRBV7-2

CDR3: CASSMGETSGIGAGELFF
DNA: TGTGCCAGCAGCATGGGGGAGACTAGCGGGATTGGTGCCGGGGAGCTGTTTTTT
D: TRBD2
J: TRBJ2-2
V: TRBV7-8

CDR3: CASSFALVGYGYTF
DNA: TGTGCCAGCAGCTTCGCCCTGGTCGGCTATGGCTACACCTTC
D: -
J: TRBJ1-2
V: TRBV13

CDR3: CASSLGLADNVVF
DNA: TGCGCCAGCAGCTTGGGCCTAGCGGATAACGTGGTCTTC
D: TRBD2
J: TRBJ2-1
V: TRBV5-1

CDR3: CASRKTSWTSTDTQYF
DNA: TGTGCCAGCAGGAAGACTAGCTGGACTAGCACAGATACGCAGTATTTT
D: TRBD2
J: TRBJ2-3
V: TRBV2

CDR3: CASSALGGFGNTIYF
DNA: TGTGCCAGCAGTGCCCTCGGGGGGTTTGGAAACACCATATATTTT
D: -
J: TRBJ1-3
V: TRBV6-1

CDR3: CASSPRQDSTNYGYTF
DNA: TGTGCCAGCTCACCTAGACAGGACTCAACTAACTATGGCTACACCTTC
D: -
J: TRBJ1-2
V: TRBV18

CDR3: CASSVSGNQPQHF
DNA: TGTGCCAGCAGCGTTTCGGGGAATCAGCCCCAGCATTTT
D: -
J: TRBJ1-5
V: TRBV9

CDR3: CASRSPVGQRNTEAFF
DNA: TGTGCCAGCAGATCCCCGGTGGGGCAGAGGAACACTGAAGCTTTCTTT
D: -
J: TRBJ1-1
V: TRBV7-9

CDR3: CASSRTENTEAFF
DNA: TGTGCCAGCAGTAGGACAGAGAACACTGAAGCTTTCTTT
D: -
J: TRBJ1-1
V: TRBV6-5

CDR3: CASASGSSYNEQFF
DNA: TGTGCCAGCGCGAGCGGGAGTTCCTACAATGAGCAGTTCTTC
D: TRBD2
J: TRBJ2-1
V: TRBV18

CDR3: CASTFTGELFF
DNA: TGTGCCAGCACATTCACCGGGGAGCTGTTTTTT
D: -
J: TRBJ2-2
V: TRBV6-6

CDR3: CAWVPGTVTIGTEAFF
DNA: TGTGCCTGGGTGCCGGGGACAGTGACCATTGGGACTGAAGCTTTCTTT
D: TRBD1
J: TRBJ1-1
V: TRBV30

CDR3: CASSPQSGQGEGYTF
DNA: TGTGCCAGCAGCCCACAATCGGGCCAGGGGGAAGGCTACACCTTC
D: TRBD1
J: TRBJ1-2
V: TRBV9

CDR3: CASSAGDGYTF
DNA: TGTGCCAGCAGTGCGGGGGATGGCTACACCTTC
D: -
J: TRBJ1-2
V: TRBV2

CDR3: CASSLQSGRGNEQFF
DNA: TGTGCCAGCAGCTTGCAAAGCGGGAGGGGCAATGAGCAGTTCTTC
D: TRBD2
J: TRBJ2-1
V: TRBV13

CDR3: CASSLGLAGTTSSYEQYF
DNA: TGTGCCAGCAGCTTAGGGCTAGCGGGAACCACTAGCTCCTACGAGCAGTACTTC
D: TRBD2
J: TRBJ2-7
V: TRBV7-8

CDR3: CASSRGLEQYF
DNA: TGTGCCAGCTCCAGGGGGCTCGAGCAGTACTTC
D: TRBD1
J: TRBJ2-7
V: TRBV5-6

CDR3: CASTLSGARGAEAFF
DNA: TGTGCCAGCACCCTATCGGGGGCCCGGGGGGCTGAAGCTTTCTTT
D: -
J: TRBJ1-1
V: TRBV11-2

CDR3: CASSVQGSGATGELFF
DNA: TGTGCCAGCAGTGTACAGGGTAGCGGGGCCACCGGGGAGCTGTTTTTT
D: TRBD2
J: TRBJ2-2
V: TRBV25-1

CDR3: CAWTRSRYTEAFF
DNA: TGTGCCTGGACAAGGAGTCGGTACACTGAAGCTTTCTTT
D: -
J: TRBJ1-1
V: TRBV30

CDR3: CASSRPGLVYNEQFF
DNA: TGCGCCAGCAGCAGACCGGGACTAGTCTACAATGAGCAGTTCTTC
D: TRBD2
J: TRBJ2-1
V: TRBV5-1

CDR3: CASSLGGGRVTGELFF
DNA: TGTGCCAGCAGCTTGGGGGGCGGGAGAGTCACCGGGGAGCTGTTTTTT
D: -
J: TRBJ2-2
V: TRBV7-6

CDR3: CASSLLAGGSTDTQYF
DNA: TGTGCCAGCAGTTTACTAGCGGGAGGGAGCACAGATACGCAGTATTTT
D: TRBD2
J: TRBJ2-3
V: TRBV27

CDR3: CASSRGEGAAFF
DNA: TGTGCCAGCAGCCGAGGTGAGGGGGCCGCTTTCTTT
D: TRBD1
J: TRBJ1-1
V: TRBV7-6

CDR3: CASSLQQGVGQPQHF
DNA: TGTGCCAGCAGCTTACAACAGGGGGTGGGTCAGCCCCAGCATTTT
D: TRBD1
J: TRBJ1-5
V: TRBV7-2

CDR3: CASSFAGAHGELFF
DNA: TGTGCCAGCAGCTTCGCGGGGGCCCACGGGGAGCTGTTTTTT
D: -
J: TRBJ2-2
V: TRBV5-4

CDR3: CATGQNEQYF
DNA: TGTGCCACCGGACAGAACGAGCAGTACTTC
D: -
J: TRBJ2-7
V: TRBV15

CDR3: CASRDRVGETQYF
DNA: TGTGCCAGCCGGGACAGGGTCGGGGAGACCCAGTACTTC
D: TRBD1
J: TRBJ2-5
V: TRBV6-1

CDR3: CASRHQTGEETQYF
DNA: TGTGCAAGTCGCCATCAGACAGGGGAAGAGACCCAGTACTTC
D: -
J: TRBJ2-5
V: TRBV12-2

CDR3: CAIAGSGMGYEQYF
DNA: TGTGCCATCGCAGGATCGGGGATGGGCTACGAGCAGTACTTC
D: -
J: TRBJ2-7
V: TRBV10-3

CDR3: CASSEEQLGNQPQHF
DNA: TGTGCCAGCAGTGAGGAGCAGCTTGGCAATCAGCCCCAGCATTTT
D: -
J: TRBJ1-5
V: TRBV2

CDR3: CATSRDEKQPQHF
DNA: TGTGCCACCAGCAGAGATGAGAAACAGCCCCAGCATTTT
D: -
J: TRBJ1-5
V: TRBV15

CDR3: CASSLEAPGIEVAEQYF
DNA: TGCGCCAGCAGCTTGGAGGCCCCCGGAATAGAGGTGGCCGAGCAGTACTTC
D: -
J: TRBJ2-7
V: TRBV5-1

CDR3: CASSRDNRQGYGGYTF
DNA: TGTGCCAGCAGTCGAGATAACCGACAGGGTTACGGTGGCTACACCTTC
D: TRBD1
J: TRBJ1-2
V: TRBV27

CDR3: CASSLGGLAGGRNEQFF
DNA: TGCGCCAGCAGTCTAGGGGGGCTAGCGGGGGGTAGGAATGAGCAGTTCTTC
D: TRBD2
J: TRBJ2-1
V: TRBV5-1

CDR3: CASSMTGGGEQFF
DNA: TGTGCCAGCAGCATGACAGGGGGAGGTGAGCAGTTCTTC
D: TRBD1
J: TRBJ2-1
V: TRBV7-9

CDR3: CSATVGNTIYF
DNA: TGCAGTGCTACGGTTGGAAACACCATATATTTT
D: -
J: TRBJ1-3
V: TRBV20-1